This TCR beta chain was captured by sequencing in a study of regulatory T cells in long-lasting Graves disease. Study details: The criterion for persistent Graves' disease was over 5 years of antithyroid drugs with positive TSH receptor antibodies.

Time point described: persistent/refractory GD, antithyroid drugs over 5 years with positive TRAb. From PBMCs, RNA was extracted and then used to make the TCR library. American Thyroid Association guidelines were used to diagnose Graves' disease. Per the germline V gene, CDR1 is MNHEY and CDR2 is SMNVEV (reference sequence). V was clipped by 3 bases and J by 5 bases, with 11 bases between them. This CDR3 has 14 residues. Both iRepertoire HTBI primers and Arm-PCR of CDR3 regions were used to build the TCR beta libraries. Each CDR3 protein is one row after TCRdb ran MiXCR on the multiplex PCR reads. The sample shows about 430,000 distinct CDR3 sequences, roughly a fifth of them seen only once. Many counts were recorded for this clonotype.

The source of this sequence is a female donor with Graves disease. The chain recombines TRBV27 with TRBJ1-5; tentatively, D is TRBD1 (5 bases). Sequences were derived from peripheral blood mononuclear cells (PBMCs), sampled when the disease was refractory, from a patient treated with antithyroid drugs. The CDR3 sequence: CASSFLGPHQPQHF. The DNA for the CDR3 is TGTGCCAGCAGTTTTTTGGGGCCGCATCAGCCCCAGCATTTT.